These 22 T cell receptor beta chains came from one sample sequenced in a study of T cell responses to AZD1222 COVID-19 vaccine. Measured with immunoSEQ multiplex PCR; TCRdb has only the in-frame clones, and not every one. The table lists 120,000 or so clones, 87% of them singletons. Sample: peripheral blood, taken on day 0 of AZD1222 vaccination. These receptors were collected from an adult in good health.

CDR3 residues: CASSSDKGEKLFF. The CDR3 DNA reads TGTGCCAGCAGCTCCGACAAGGGCGAAAAACTGTTTTTT. The chain couples TRBV7-9 to TRBJ1-4; the D is unclear. Trimming stripped 4 bases from V and 8 bases from J, with 11 bases between. The germline V gene encodes CDR1 SEHNR and CDR2 FQNEAQ (reference sequence). The CDR3 runs to 13 residues. Full variable domain (missing parts from reference TRBV7-9 and TRBJ1-4): DTGVSQNPRHKITKRGQNVTFRCDPISEHNRLYWYRQTLGQGPEFLTYFQNEAQLEKSRLLSDRFSAERPKGSFSTLEIQRTEQGDSAMYLCASSSDKGEKLFFGSGTQLSVL.

This chain joins TRBV6-2 or TRBV6-3 and TRBJ1-4, with unresolved D. The V gene lost 0 bases and the J gene lost 6 bases, with 17 bases spanning the gap. This CDR3 comprises 17 residues. CDR1 MNHEY and CDR2 SVGEGT come from the germline V gene. For the CDR3, the DNA is TGTGCCAGCAGTTACTCCCTAGGGAGTGCGACGTATGAAAAACTGTTTTTT. Encoded protein: CASSYSLGSATYEKLFF.

The CDR3: CASSLDGTTSGRAGYEQYF. DNA of the CDR3: TGTGCCAGCAGCTTAGATGGAACCACTAGCGGGAGGGCCGGCTACGAGCAGTACTTC. This rearrangement joins TRBV11-2 to TRBJ2-7; 13 bases align to TRBD2. Germline CDR1 and CDR2: SGHAT and FQNNGV. The CDR3 extends over 19 amino acids. J gave up 3 bases and V 0 bases, and 11 bases lay outside the gene matches.

The CDR3, as DNA: TGTGCCAGCAGTTACGGACTAGCGGGGGGTACACTCTACGAGCAGTACTTC. Amino acid sequence: CASSYGLAGGTLYEQYF. The rearrangement links TRBV6-2 or TRBV6-3 to TRBJ2-7; TRBD2 aligns across 14 bases. The CDR3 extends over 17 amino acids. V shed 2 bases and J 3 bases; nucleotides not matched to a gene: 6. CDR1 and CDR2 from the germline V gene are MNHEY and SVGEGT.

This chain links TRBV2 with TRBJ1-5; no reliable D call. Germline V gives CDR1 SNHLY, CDR2 FYNNEI. CDR3 length equals 14 residues. Trimming took off 2 bases at V and 0 bases at J, with 5 bases between the two ends. The CDR3 loop is CASSELYSNQPQHF. The CDR3 DNA follows: TGTGCCAGCAGTGAACTCTATAGCAATCAGCCCCAGCATTTT.

The gene calls are TRBV28 and TRBJ2-7, with 9 nucleotides matching TRBD1. J was trimmed by 0 bases and V by 5 bases; bases with no gene match: 5. In germline, CDR1 is MDHEN, CDR2 SYDVKM. This CDR3 contains 15 residues. The DNA of the CDR3 is TGTGCCAGCAGTAACTCGGGACAGGGCTCCTACGAGCAGTACTTC. The encoded protein is CASSNSGQGSYEQYF.

The rearrangement joins TRBV10-3 to TRBJ2-3; TRBD2 matches at 8 bases. Trimming at V came to 0 bases and at J to 6 bases, leaving 8 bases not matched to a gene. Germline V lookup: CDR1 ENHRY, CDR2 SYGVKD. The CDR3 totals 16 residues. The CDR3 loop is CAISESARGGSDTQYF. The CDR3 nucleotides read TGTGCCATCAGTGAGTCGGCACGGGGGGGCTCGGATACGCAGTATTTT.

The rearrangement links TRBV28 to TRBJ1-1; no firm D call. Germline CDR1 and CDR2: MDHEN and SYDVKM. The V and J ends lost 6 bases and 3 bases respectively, with 17 bases between them. The CDR3 has 15 amino acids. The CDR3 loop reads CASRAGREPYTEAFF. The CDR3 DNA reads TGTGCCAGCAGAGCCGGCCGGGAGCCGTACACTGAAGCTTTCTTT. The variable domain in full, with the rest retrieved from reference TRBV28 and TRBJ1-1, is DVKVTQSSRYLVKRTGEKVFLECVQDMDHENMFWYRQDPGLGLRLIYFSYDVKMKEKGDIPEGYSVSREKKERFSLILESASTNQTSMYLCASRAGREPYTEAFFGQGTRLTVV.

Only one count was recorded for this clone. This rearrangement joins TRBV6-2 or TRBV6-3 to TRBJ1-1, with 8 bases aligning to TRBD1. Germline CDR1 MNHEY, CDR2 SVGEGT. J was trimmed by 5 bases and V by 2 bases; bases with no gene match: 4. CDR3 length: 14 amino acids. The CDR3 DNA reads as TGTGCCAGCAGTTACGTGACAGGGGTAACTGAAGCTTTCTTT. Translated, it gives CASSYVTGVTEAFF.

This clone was observed a few times. The V call is TRBV30, the J call TRBJ1-1; D perhaps matches TRBD1 (6 bases). CDR3 length: 14 residues. Trimming shortened V by 1 base and J by 3 bases, and 12 bases separated the two germline ends. Per the germline V gene, CDR1 is GTSNPN and CDR2 is SVGIG (reference sequence). This chain's CDR3 is CAWSASPGDTEAFF. The CDR3 region has the DNA TGTGCCTGGAGTGCTTCCCCAGGGGACACTGAAGCTTTCTTT.

A note on this clone: Different DNA sequences within this sample yield the same CDR3. The rearrangement joins TRBV15 to TRBJ1-3; D is ambiguous. Germline V gene sequence: CDR1 LNHNV, CDR2 YYDKDF (reference sequence). This CDR3 has 15 amino acids. The V gene lost 0 bases and the J gene lost 4 bases, with 10 bases spanning the gap. CDR3 DNA: TGTGCCACCAGCAGAGATGCGGGTTCCGGAAACACCATATATTTT. It encodes CATSRDAGSGNTIYF.

V is TRBV18 and J is TRBJ2-7, with TRBD2 matching 8 bases. V shed 3 bases and J 7 bases; nucleotides not matched to a gene: 11. CDR1 and CDR2 from the germline V gene are KGHSH and LQKENI. The CDR3 is made up of 15 amino acids. The CDR3 protein is CASSPAQAGVGEQYF. The CDR3 region has the DNA TGTGCCAGCTCACCGGCCCAAGCGGGAGTTGGGGAGCAGTACTTC.

The V gene is TRBV10-2, the J gene TRBJ1-5; tentatively, D is TRBD1 (6 bases). The CDR3 is made up of 15 amino acids. Germline V gene data show CDR1 as WSHSY and CDR2 as SAAADI. V was trimmed by 0 bases and J by 7 bases, leaving 13 bases between them. The CDR3, as DNA: TGCGCCAGCAGTGAGTCGGGGGGGGCAGGGCAGCCCCAGCATTTT. Translation: CASSESGGAGQPQHF.

The chain combines TRBV29-1 with TRBJ2-7; 8 bases line up with TRBD2. CDR3 length: 14 residues. Germline assignment: CDR1 SQVTM and CDR2 ANQGSEA. V shed 4 bases, J shed 3 bases, and the junction held 8 bases outside the gene matches. CDR3 coding DNA: TGCAGCGTTGTTCGGCGCGGGAGGAGCTACGAGCAGTACTTC. Translated, it gives CSVVRRGRSYEQYF.

This clone appeared a single time. The genes are TRBV5-4 and TRBJ2-2; tentatively, D is TRBD2 (5 bases). The germline CDR1 and CDR2 sequences are SGHNT and YYREEE (reference sequence). V was trimmed by 5 bases and J by 5 bases, leaving 10 bases between them. The CDR3 sequence is 13 residues long. DNA for the CDR3: TGTGCCAGCAGATTAGGACTTACCGGGGAGCTGTTTTTT. Its protein product is CASRLGLTGELFF.

This sequence joins TRBV11-2 and TRBJ2-3; TRBD2 is a possible D gene (5 bases). The CDR3 is 19 amino acids. Trimming took 5 bases from V and 0 from J, leaving 24 bases between them. Germline values: CDR1 SGHAT, CDR2 FQNNGV. CDR3 nucleotide sequence: TGTGCCAGCAGCCCATGGACTGGTGGGGTAACAAGGAGCACAGATACGCAGTATTTT. This translates into CASSPWTGGVTRSTDTQYF.

The chain links TRBV5-4 to TRBJ1-2; D is uncertain. Germline values: CDR1 SGHNT, CDR2 YYREEE (reference sequence). Between the trimmed V and J ends, which lost 5 bases and 2 bases, there was a span of 13 bases. This CDR3 has 14 amino acids. DNA of the CDR3: TGTGCCAGCAGGGAACGTACAGAGAACTATGGCTACACCTTC. It yields the protein CASRERTENYGYTF.

The V and J genes are TRBV9 and TRBJ1-3, with TRBD1 identical over 9 bases. The CDR3 sequence is 15 residues long. Losses at the gene ends were 3 bases for V and 4 bases for J; bases not matched to a gene: 5. Germline-derived CDR1 and CDR2 are SGDLS and YYNGEE. In DNA form, the CDR3 reads TGTGCCAGCAGCGACCGCACAGGGGGCGGAAACACCATATATTTT. Protein sequence: CASSDRTGGGNTIYF.

This clone was seen only once. This chain joins TRBV19 and TRBJ1-1; a possible D gene is TRBD1 (5 bases). V was pared by 8 bases and J by 9 bases, with 16 bases between. The CDR3 contains 12 residues. CDR1 and CDR2 from the germline V gene are LNHDA and SQIVND (reference sequence). CDR3 in DNA: TGTGCCAGTGCCGGGACCTATTTGCAAGCTTTCTTT. The encoded protein is CASAGTYLQAFF.

The chain uses TRBV2 and TRBJ1-4; D is perhaps TRBD1 (5 bases). The germline V gene has CDR1 SNHLY and CDR2 FYNNEI. CDR3 length equals 15 residues. The V and J ends lost 7 bases and 0 bases respectively, with 12 bases between them. The CDR3 loop is CASKKTDSTNEKLFF. The CDR3 DNA is TGTGCCAGCAAAAAGACAGATTCAACTAATGAAAAACTGTTTTTT.

This clone has just a few counts. The chain joins TRBV28 to TRBJ1-1; 9 bases line up with TRBD1. CDR3 length: 14 amino acids. Germline CDR1 is MDHEN and CDR2 is SYDVKM. V was pared by 6 bases and J by 6 bases, with 8 bases of the junction left unmatched. CDR3 loop: CASSRDRAESEAFF. DNA for the CDR3: TGTGCCAGCAGCAGGGACAGGGCGGAATCTGAAGCTTTCTTT.

This chain links TRBV3-1 (or the pseudogene TRBV3-2) with TRBJ2-7, with 7 bases that match TRBD2. Per germline, CDR1 LGHDT and CDR2 YNNKEL (reference sequence). V gave up 0 bases and J gave up 2 bases; unmatched junction bases: 4. CDR3 length: 15 residues. Here the CDR3 reads CASSQDAGTTYEQYF. For the CDR3, the DNA is TGTGCCAGCAGCCAAGATGCGGGGACTACCTACGAGCAGTACTTC.